A selection of T cell receptor beta chains follows, all from one sample in a study of blood T cell repertoires in COVID-19. Assay used: immunoSEQ multiplex PCR; TCRdb lists only in-frame clones, some missing. The table includes approximately 290,000 clones, around 89% detected once. Sequenced: peripheral blood. These receptors were obtained from a man aged 30 to 39 with acute or convalescent COVID-19. CDR3s include the opening cysteine and the closing phenylalanine or tryptophan. The order of the fields is CDR3 protein, J gene, V gene.

CDR3: CASSQGLPGQGNQPQHF
J: TRBJ1-5
V: TRBV3-1/TRBV3-2

CDR3: CSASAWGVSSTQYF
J: TRBJ2-5
V: TRBV20-1

CDR3: CAWSTDRAQPQHF
J: TRBJ1-5
V: TRBV30

CDR3: CASSLTATGAEKLFF
J: TRBJ1-4
V: TRBV3-1/TRBV3-2

CDR3: CASSKTGSDTEAFF
J: TRBJ1-1
V: TRBV5-1

CDR3: CASSLGQGSYNEQFF
J: TRBJ2-1
V: TRBV5-5

CDR3: CASSFRRGRTEAFF
J: TRBJ1-1
V: TRBV6-5

CDR3: CASSHEGGDTEAFF
J: TRBJ1-1
V: TRBV4-2

CDR3: CASSPQTGRGEKLFF
J: TRBJ1-4
V: TRBV9

CDR3: CASSRQSGANEKLFF
J: TRBJ1-4
V: TRBV3-1/TRBV3-2

CDR3: CASGRGSYNEQFF
J: TRBJ2-1
V: TRBV6-5

CDR3: CASSYNAYEQYF
J: TRBJ2-7
V: TRBV5-1

CDR3: CASSLRQGSGNTIYF
J: TRBJ1-3
V: TRBV7-7

CDR3: CAWMTVGFSVGYTF
J: TRBJ1-2
V: TRBV30

CDR3: CASSRKGTGRYGYTF
J: TRBJ1-2
V: TRBV3-1/TRBV3-2

CDR3: CASKGTRRGLYGYTF
J: TRBJ1-2
V: TRBV19

CDR3: CAWGGGTVNTEAFF
J: TRBJ1-1
V: TRBV30

CDR3: CASSADSRSSGRVNNEQFF
J: TRBJ2-1
V: TRBV10-2

CDR3: CATSTGRNRGEKLFF
J: TRBJ1-4
V: TRBV15

CDR3: CASTSRGRSSTDTQYF
J: TRBJ2-3
V: TRBV5-6

CDR3: CASSQRDRGTGNTIYF
J: TRBJ1-3
V: TRBV4-1

CDR3: CASSRHYEQYF
J: TRBJ2-7
V: TRBV6-5

CDR3: CASSSGTGVQYF
J: TRBJ2-7
V: TRBV12-3/TRBV12-4

CDR3: CASSTSGGQPQHF
J: TRBJ1-5
V: TRBV11-2

CDR3: CAWTEQGAYGYTF
J: TRBJ1-2
V: TRBV30

CDR3: CATSDWGVGGETQYF
J: TRBJ2-5
V: TRBV24-1

CDR3: CASSVPAGGPTDTQYF
J: TRBJ2-3
V: TRBV25-1

CDR3: CASSFGGNTIYF
J: TRBJ1-3
V: TRBV7-9

CDR3: CASSNSGSSADTQYF
J: TRBJ2-3
V: TRBV2

CDR3: CASSPQLGGNEQFF
J: TRBJ2-1
V: TRBV7-3

CDR3: CATSDRAGITQYF
J: TRBJ2-3
V: TRBV24-1

CDR3: CATSPAGSETQYF
J: TRBJ2-5
V: TRBV10-3

CDR3: CASSAQETGAGSPLHF
J: TRBJ1-6
V: TRBV9

CDR3: CASNNRDRDSGTEAFF
J: TRBJ1-1
V: TRBV2

CDR3: CASSLGQLNTEAFF
J: TRBJ1-1
V: TRBV7-9

CDR3: CASSFFVTSGTTYEQYF
J: TRBJ2-7
V: TRBV6-2/TRBV6-3

CDR3: CASRLMTGGTFIDQPQHF
J: TRBJ1-5
V: TRBV28

CDR3: CASLRRFATNEKLFF
J: TRBJ1-4
V: TRBV2

CDR3: CASSERREVEQYF
J: TRBJ2-7
V: TRBV2

CDR3: CASSMGQGASYGYTF
J: TRBJ1-2
V: TRBV19

CDR3: CASSPAGGSYGYTF
J: TRBJ1-2
V: TRBV5-1

CDR3: CASSFGTGTEYGYTF
J: TRBJ1-2
V: TRBV7-9

CDR3: CASSYRVGLSGASTDTQYF
J: TRBJ2-3
V: TRBV27

CDR3: CASTFYGGEETQYF
J: TRBJ2-5
V: TRBV2

CDR3: CASGLGGALDYGYTF
J: TRBJ1-2
V: TRBV12-5

CDR3: CASSLGQYTDTQYF
J: TRBJ2-3
V: TRBV2

CDR3: CASSLNSDERATQYF
J: TRBJ2-5
V: TRBV5-4

CDR3: CASSEFWPHQPQHF
J: TRBJ1-5
V: TRBV6-1

CDR3: CASSPGGFLIYNEQFF
J: TRBJ2-1
V: TRBV5-1

CDR3: CASSQGSGYEQYF
J: TRBJ2-7
V: TRBV4-1

CDR3: CASSPGTGAEQYF
J: TRBJ2-7
V: TRBV18

CDR3: CAWSRNMNTEAFF
J: TRBJ1-1
V: TRBV30

CDR3: CASSSNGVLGDTQYF
J: TRBJ2-3
V: TRBV7-3